One and the same sample provided the 28 T cell receptor beta chains below, sequenced in a study of blood T cell repertoires in COVID-19. Method: immunoSEQ multiplex PCR; TCRdb's copy keeps in-frame clones and lacks some. The sample shows a few hundred thousand clones, approximately 85% of them seen only once. Sequencing input: PBMCs or T cells enriched from blood (not recorded which). These TCRs come from a woman aged 25 to 39 who had recovered from COVID-19.

The chain joins TRBV4-1 to TRBJ2-1, with 9 positions matching TRBD2. Germline loops: CDR1 MGHRA, CDR2 YSYEKL. The CDR3 spans 16 residues. Trimming at V came to 5 bases and at J to 5 bases, leaving 10 bases not matched to a gene. CDR3 in DNA: TGCGCCAGCAGCTCAAGCCCGGGACTAGCAAACAATGAGCAGTTCTTC. This gives the protein CASSSSPGLANNEQFF.

DNA for the CDR3: TGTGCCAGCAGTCGCGGACAGTGGCATGGCTACACCTTC. It encodes CASSRGQWHGYTF. This chain links TRBV28 with TRBJ1-2; TRBD1 might be the D (6 bases). Trimming shortened V by 5 bases and J by 6 bases, and 13 bases separated the two germline ends. This CDR3 contains 13 residues. Germline assignment: CDR1 MDHEN and CDR2 SYDVKM.

This chain joins TRBV2 and TRBJ1-4, with a tentative D call TRBD1 (6 bases). Germline lookup yields CDR1 SNHLY and CDR2 FYNNEI. The CDR3 is 17 amino acids. The ends were cut back, 6 bases at V and 0 bases at J, with 17 bases in the middle. DNA for the CDR3: TGTGCCAGCAGCCTCCGGGACACCTGGTCAACTAATGAAAAACTGTTTTTT. This encodes CASSLRDTWSTNEKLFF.

The V and J genes are TRBV6-1 and TRBJ2-1; 10 nucleotides line up with TRBD2. The ends lost 2 bases at V and 4 bases at J; junction bases unmatched: 2. This CDR3 region has 15 residues. CDR1 MNHNS and CDR2 SASEGT come from the germline V gene. The CDR3 nucleotides are TGTGCCAGCAGTGAAAGACTAGCGGGTTACAATGAGCAGTTCTTC. Residues: CASSERLAGYNEQFF.

V gene TRBV6-5 combines with J gene TRBJ1-1; the D gene is possibly TRBD1 (5 bases). Germline CDR1 MNHEY, CDR2 SVGAGI. This CDR3 is built from 14 residues. Trimming shortened V by 8 bases and J by 0 bases, and 13 bases separated the two germline ends. CDR3 DNA sequence: TGTGCCAGCGGAAATACAGGAGTGAACACTGAAGCTTTCTTT. Its translation: CASGNTGVNTEAFF.

J is TRBJ1-2 and V is TRBV28; D remains unclear. V lost 5 bases and J lost 8, with 15 bases in between. The CDR3 spans 13 residues. The germline V gene has CDR1 MDHEN and CDR2 SYDVKM. The CDR3 DNA follows: TGTGCCAGCAGTCAACCACGTAGGAGAGGCTACACCTTC. Its translation is CASSQPRRRGYTF.

This sequence joins TRBV30 and TRBJ2-5, with 15 bases identical to TRBD2. V lost 3 bases and J lost 4; bases outside the gene matches: 3. The CDR3 is made up of 15 amino acids. Germline V gene sequence: CDR1 GTSNPN, CDR2 SVGIG (reference sequence). Written as DNA, the CDR3 is TGTGCCTGGAGGAGGACTAGCGGGGGGGGAGAGACCCAGTACTTC. Amino acids: CAWRRTSGGGETQYF.

This clone came up a few times. The V and J genes are TRBV29-1 and TRBJ2-1; D may be TRBD1 (8 bases). Deletions cut 4 bases from V and 4 bases from J, with 20 bases between. Per germline, CDR1 SQVTM and CDR2 ANQGSEA. This CDR3 comprises 16 residues. The CDR3 bases are TGCAGCGTTGCTTTGGGGGGGACAGGCAAGTACAATGAGCAGTTCTTC. It yields the protein CSVALGGTGKYNEQFF.

This clone was seen once. The chain carries TRBV19 and TRBJ2-7, with 10 bases that match TRBD1. The germline V gene has CDR1 LNHDA and CDR2 SQIVND (reference sequence). The ends lost 4 bases at V and 3 bases at J; junction bases unmatched: 3. The CDR3 loop spans 14 amino acids. This CDR3 is CASSRDRGYYEQYF. CDR3 DNA sequence: TGTGCCAGTAGTAGGGACAGGGGATACTACGAGCAGTACTTC.

This clone showed up just once. The chain has TRBV15 and TRBJ1-6, with D perhaps TRBD1 (6 bases). Germline CDR1 and CDR2: LNHNV and YYDKDF (reference sequence). The CDR3 spans 15 residues. V dropped 3 bases and J dropped 5 bases, with 11 bases sitting between them. CDR3 bases: TGTGCCACCAGCAGGGGGGGGCAGAATAATTCACCCCTCCACTTT. Its protein is CATSRGGQNNSPLHF.

The CDR3 is CSVGSQTVGGELFF. CDR3 nucleotide sequence: TGCAGCGTTGGCTCACAGACAGTTGGCGGGGAGCTGTTTTTT. This chain links TRBV29-1 with TRBJ2-2; D is possibly TRBD1 (5 bases). Trimming shortened V by 4 bases and J by 7 bases, and 16 bases separated the two germline ends. Germline values: CDR1 SQVTM, CDR2 ANQGSEA. The CDR3 runs to 14 residues.

This clone was detected many times. For the CDR3, the DNA is TGTGCCAGCTCACAAACTCAGGGGGCCGACACTGAAGCTTTCTTT. Translating gives CASSQTQGADTEAFF. The gene calls are TRBV18 and TRBJ1-1, with 8 bases aligning to TRBD1. This CDR3 region has 15 residues. With 4 bases clipped from V and 3 bases from J, the junction kept 7 bases outside the gene matches. Germline V gives CDR1 KGHSH, CDR2 LQKENI.

The genes are TRBV24-1 and TRBJ2-1; D is unresolved. Per germline, CDR1 KGHDR and CDR2 SFDVKD. The CDR3 loop spans 14 amino acids. The V gene lost 5 bases and the J gene lost 6 bases, with 13 bases spanning the gap. Here the CDR3 DNA reads TGTGCCACCAGTGGAGGAGTTAGAGTCAATGAGCAGTTCTTC. Protein: CATSGGVRVNEQFF.

This rearrangement joins TRBV6-5 to TRBJ1-6; 9 bases fit TRBD1. The CDR3 runs 15 residues. Trimming took 8 bases from V and 9 from J; bases not matched to a gene: 11. The germline V gene has CDR1 MNHEY and CDR2 SVGAGI. CDR3 residues: CASRPGQGNFSPLHF. As DNA, the CDR3 is TGTGCCAGCCGACCGGGACAGGGTAATTTTTCACCCCTCCACTTT.

V gene TRBV3-1 (or the pseudogene TRBV3-2) combines with J gene TRBJ1-2; a weak D match, TRBD1 (6 bases). V shed 1 base and J shed 4 bases, with 16 bases lying between them. Germline V gene data show CDR1 as LGHDT and CDR2 as YNNKEL (reference sequence). This CDR3 is 16 amino acids long. The CDR3 nucleotides are TGTGCCAGCAGCCAAGGTCTCGGGGGGGCTGGCTATGGCTACACCTTC. The encoded protein is CASSQGLGGAGYGYTF.

The chain is built from TRBV12-3 or TRBV12-4 and TRBJ1-2, with D hard to call. The CDR3 is made up of 12 amino acids. V was clipped by 5 bases and J by 6 bases, with 10 bases between them. The CDR3 protein is CASSSAPNGYTF. In DNA, the CDR3 is TGTGCCAGCAGTAGCGCCCCAAATGGCTACACCTTC.

V is TRBV30 and J is TRBJ1-2; TRBD1 agrees at 7 bases. Germline V gene sequence: CDR1 GTSNPN, CDR2 SVGIG (reference sequence). The CDR3 is 15 residues long. The V gene end was trimmed by 0 bases and the J gene end by 10 bases; junction bases not matched to a gene: 14. DNA for the CDR3: TGTGCCTGGAGTGTTACTGGGACAGTAATTTCGTACTACACCTTC. It translates to CAWSVTGTVISYYTF.

V is TRBV3-1 (or the pseudogene TRBV3-2) and J is TRBJ2-7; no clear D gene. CDR3 size: 13 residues. Deletions cut 0 bases from V and 4 bases from J, with 7 bases between. Per the germline V gene, CDR1 is LGHDT and CDR2 is YNNKEL (reference sequence). The CDR3 DNA sequence: TGTGCCAGCAGCCAAGATGTCAGTTACGAGCAGTACTTC. This codes for CASSQDVSYEQYF.

The chain is built from TRBV5-4 and TRBJ1-6; 9 nucleotides align to TRBD1. The CDR3 has 14 amino acids. Germline V gene lookup returns CDR1 SGHNT and CDR2 YYREEE (reference sequence). The V and J ends lost 0 bases and 11 bases, in that order; junction bases with no gene match: 3. The DNA for the CDR3 is TGTGCCAGCAGCTTGGCGGGACAGGGTCCACCCCTCCACTTT. This translates into CASSLAGQGPPLHF.

This sequence joins TRBV2 and TRBJ1-5; 7 bases are a match to TRBD1. Germline values: CDR1 SNHLY, CDR2 FYNNEI. The length of the CDR3 is 13 residues. The V gene end was trimmed by 11 bases and the J gene end by 2 bases; junction bases not matched to a gene: 6. CDR3 in amino acids: CAVRGSGNQPQHF. Here the CDR3 DNA reads TGTGCCGTCAGGGGGTCGGGCAATCAGCCCCAGCATTTT.

The V call is TRBV3-1 (or the pseudogene TRBV3-2), the J call TRBJ1-1, with TRBD1 matching over 7 bases. Losses at the gene ends were 3 bases for V and 4 bases for J; bases not matched to a gene: 5. CDR1 is LGHDT, CDR2 YNNKEL, per germline (reference sequence). The CDR3 spans 14 residues. The CDR3 coding sequence is TGTGCCAGCAGCCAGGGACAGTGGGGCACTGAAGCTTTCTTT. This gives the protein CASSQGQWGTEAFF.

The rearrangement uses TRBV19 and TRBJ2-6, with a possible D match to TRBD1 (5 bases). CDR1 is LNHDA, CDR2 SQIVND, per germline (reference sequence). The CDR3 has 17 residues. V lost 1 base, J lost 1 base, and 11 bases lay in between. CDR3 sequence reads: CASSIGGGGSGANVLTF. The CDR3 bases are TGTGCCAGTAGTATAGGGGGCGGTGGGTCTGGGGCCAACGTCCTGACTTTC. Combining the CDR3 with reference TRBV19 and TRBJ2-6 gives the whole variable domain DGGITQSPKYLFRKEGQNVTLSCEQNLNHDAMYWYRQDPGQGLRLIYYSQIVNDFQKGDIAEGYSVSREKKESFPLTVTSAQKNPTAFYLCASSIGGGGSGANVLTFGAGSRLTVL.

The chain combines TRBV28 with TRBJ2-7, with 8 nucleotides matching TRBD2. V lost 6 bases, J lost 0 bases, and 4 bases stayed unmatched. CDR1 and CDR2 (germline): MDHEN, SYDVKM. This CDR3 has 14 amino acids. CDR3 DNA sequence: TGTGCCAGCAGGTCTAGCGGGTCCTCCTACGAGCAGTACTTC. As protein: CASRSSGSSYEQYF.

This rearrangement joins TRBV5-4 to TRBJ1-2; unclear D gene. Looked up from germline, CDR1 is SGHNT and CDR2 is YYREEE (reference sequence). The CDR3 is 14 amino acids. Trimming pared 4 bases from V and 5 bases from J, leaving 15 bases between. CDR3 coding DNA: TGTGCCAGCAGCCACCTCGGGGTCGGATATGGCTACACCTTC. It encodes CASSHLGVGYGYTF.

The chain joins TRBV7-9 to TRBJ1-1; D gene uncertain. CDR3 size: 15 residues. From germline, CDR1 is SEHNR and CDR2 FQNEAQ (reference sequence). V was cut by 3 bases and J by 0 bases, with 11 bases left in between. The CDR3 DNA reads TGTGCCAGCAGCTTCACAGAACCATTGAACACTGAAGCTTTCTTT. This encodes CASSFTEPLNTEAFF. The variable domain in full, with the rest retrieved from reference TRBV7-9 and TRBJ1-1, is DTGVSQNPRHKITKRGQNVTFRCDPISEHNRLYWYRQTLGQGPEFLTYFQNEAQLEKSRLLSDRFSAERPKGSFSTLEIQRTEQGDSAMYLCASSFTEPLNTEAFFGQGTRLTVV.

In its sample, this clone was seen a few times. The chain employs TRBV6-5 and TRBJ1-3, with 7 bases matching TRBD1. The CDR3 is made up of 15 amino acids. Germline V gene lookup returns CDR1 MNHEY and CDR2 SVGAGI. V trimming: 4 bases; J trimming: 4 bases; junction bases outside the gene matches: 7. CDR3 sequence (DNA): TGTGCCAGCAGTTCGGGACAGCACTCCGGAAACACCATATATTTT. Translated, it gives CASSSGQHSGNTIYF.

CDR3 in amino acids: CASRVGGASGYTF. DNA of the CDR3: TGTGCCAGCAGGGTTGGGGGGGCTAGTGGCTACACCTTC. The chain employs TRBV5-5 and TRBJ1-2, with D tentatively TRBD1 (6 bases). CDR3 length: 13 residues. Germline CDR1 is SGHKS and CDR2 is YYEKEE (reference sequence). With 5 bases removed from V and 7 bases from J, the gap between germline ends came to 15 bases.

The genes are TRBV28 and TRBJ1-5; TRBD1 might be the D (5 bases). V was clipped by 6 bases and J by 3 bases, with 18 bases between them. The CDR3 consists of 16 residues. CDR1 is MDHEN, CDR2 SYDVKM, per germline. The CDR3, as DNA: TGTGCCAGCAGCCCCTATGGGGCAAGACCCAATCAGCCCCAGCATTTT. Translation: CASSPYGARPNQPQHF.